These 12 T cell receptor beta chains were all obtained from the same sample, sequenced in a study of blood T cell repertoires in COVID-19. Sequencing used immunoSEQ multiplex PCR; TCRdb keeps in-frame clones, though not all of them. The sample shows some 460,000 clones, around 90% of them seen only once. The sample taken for sequencing was PBMCs or T cells enriched from blood (not recorded which). The receptors were gathered from a woman aged 18 to 35 who had recovered from COVID-19.

The chain joins TRBV27 to TRBJ2-5, with TRBD1 identical over 9 bases. V shed 6 bases, J shed 4 bases, and the junction held 6 bases outside the gene matches. This CDR3 is built from 14 residues. Germline V gene data show CDR1 as MNHEY and CDR2 as SMNVEV (reference sequence). The CDR3 sequence is CASSNRGQGETQYF. The CDR3, as DNA: TGTGCCAGCAGCAACAGGGGGCAGGGAGAGACCCAGTACTTC.

The chain couples TRBV30 to TRBJ1-2, with 7 bases aligning to TRBD1. The CDR3 runs 13 residues. CDR1 is GTSNPN, CDR2 SVGIG, per germline (reference sequence). Trimming took 8 bases from V and 2 from J; bases not matched to a gene: 8. The CDR3 is CARVQGQNYGYTF. DNA of the CDR3: TGTGCCCGTGTACAGGGGCAAAACTATGGCTACACCTTC.

As regards this clone: Within the sample, other DNA sequences also encode this same CDR3. The rearrangement joins TRBV2 to TRBJ1-5; 7 bases fit TRBD1. Looked up from germline, CDR1 is SNHLY and CDR2 is FYNNEI. The J segment lost 4 bases and the V segment lost 4 bases, leaving 1 base of the junction unmatched. CDR3 length: 13 amino acids. The CDR3 spells CASSVDRNQPQHF. CDR3 nucleotides: TGTGCCAGCAGTGTGGACAGGAATCAGCCCCAGCATTTT.

V gene TRBV6-5 combines with J gene TRBJ1-1, with a tentative D call TRBD1 (6 bases). Germline-derived CDR1 and CDR2 are MNHEY and SVGAGI. CDR3 size: 14 residues. V was shortened by 7 bases and J by 4 bases, with 16 bases between the two germline ends. The CDR3 reads CASTQGRGTTEAFF. The CDR3 coding sequence is TGTGCCAGCACTCAGGGGAGGGGGACCACTGAAGCTTTCTTT.

The chain couples TRBV7-9 to TRBJ1-3; D unresolved. V was clipped by 5 bases and J by 2 bases, with 7 bases between them. Germline CDR1 is SEHNR and CDR2 is FQNEAQ (reference sequence). The CDR3 contains 13 residues. This CDR3 is CASSPPAGNTIYF. The CDR3, as DNA: TGTGCCAGCAGCCCCCCGGCTGGAAACACCATATATTTT.

The CDR3 reads CASTRTGENSPLHF. CDR3 in DNA: TGTGCCAGCACCCGGACAGGGGAAAATTCACCCCTCCACTTT. J is TRBJ1-6 and V is TRBV28, with TRBD1 identical over 9 bases. V lost 7 bases to trimming and J lost 7 bases; unmatched junction nucleotides: 5. Germline values: CDR1 MDHEN, CDR2 SYDVKM. CDR3 length: 14 residues.

The V and J genes are TRBV29-1 and TRBJ1-1; the D is unclear. Germline V gene data show CDR1 as SQVTM and CDR2 as ANQGSEA. This CDR3 comprises 13 residues. V was trimmed by 6 bases and J by 1 base, leaving 12 bases between them. The CDR3: CSVAPRKNTEAFF. The CDR3 DNA reads as TGCAGCGTCGCACCTAGAAAGAACACTGAAGCTTTCTTT.

V is TRBV5-1 and J is TRBJ1-3, with 7 bases aligning to TRBD1. Per germline, CDR1 SGHRS and CDR2 YFSETQ. The trim removed 0 bases at V and 1 base at J, leaving 4 bases unmatched. The CDR3 is made up of 16 amino acids. The DNA of the CDR3 is TGCGCCAGCAGCTTGGCGCCAGGGGGGTCTGGAAACACCATATATTTT. Its translation: CASSLAPGGSGNTIYF. Combining the CDR3 with reference TRBV5-1 and TRBJ1-3 gives the whole variable domain KAGVTQTPRYLIKTRGQQVTLSCSPISGHRSVSWYQQTPGQGLQFLFEYFSETQRNKGNFPGRFSGRQFSNSRSEMNVSTLELGDSALYLCASSLAPGGSGNTIYFGEGSWLTVV.

The chain joins TRBV29-1 to TRBJ2-1; 8 bases align to TRBD1. V shed 8 bases, J shed 9 bases, and the junction held 9 bases outside the gene matches. The CDR3 contains 12 residues. The germline gives CDR1 SQVTM, CDR2 ANQGSEA. CDR3 protein: CSFRTGRGEQFF. The DNA of the CDR3 is TGCAGCTTCCGGACAGGGCGAGGTGAGCAGTTCTTC.

The rearrangement joins TRBV7-9 to TRBJ2-2; 7 nucleotides align to TRBD1. Trimming removed 5 bases from V and 3 bases from J; junction bases left unmatched: 6. Germline CDR1 and CDR2: SEHNR and FQNEAQ (reference sequence). The CDR3 is made up of 15 amino acids. The CDR3 reads CASSLRQGYTGELFF. CDR3 bases: TGTGCCAGCAGCCTCAGACAGGGCTACACCGGGGAGCTGTTTTTT.

The chain links TRBV7-9 to TRBJ2-3; no clear D gene. The CDR3 has 12 residues. The V and J ends lost 0 bases and 5 bases respectively, with 3 bases between them. Per the germline V gene, CDR1 is SEHNR and CDR2 is FQNEAQ (reference sequence). CDR3 DNA sequence: TGTGCCAGCAGCTTAGCTAGAGATACGCAGTATTTT. Translating gives CASSLARDTQYF.

Remarks on this clone: The same CDR3 arises from other DNA sequences in this sample as well. The chain has TRBV11-3 and TRBJ2-2, with D perhaps TRBD1 (5 bases). This CDR3 is built from 13 residues. Trimming cost V 5 bases and J 5 bases, with 9 bases left between them. Looked up from germline, CDR1 is SGHNT and CDR2 is YENEEA. DNA for the CDR3: TGTGCCAGCAGCCGGACACCGACCGGGGAGCTGTTTTTT. The encoded protein is CASSRTPTGELFF.